This TCR beta chain was obtained from a study of CD8 T cells in Susac syndrome. Study summary: The Susac syndrome patients were therapy-naive, on corticosteroids, or on intravenous immunoglobulin alone at blood draw.

About this clonotype itself: Its target is not known.

Study-wide results and limits: Susac CD8+ cells expanded clonally the most in TEMRA cells and in active patients. As acknowledged by the study, its TCR sequencing and HLA analysis included a relatively small number of individuals.

An input of about 0.5 to 1 ug of RNA was subjected to reverse transcription using random hexamers. The amplification used immunoSEQ multiplex PCR on TCR beta CDR3; it spanned 54 Vbeta and 13 Jbeta. TCRdb recomputed calls from the immunoSEQ multiplex PCR reads with MiXCR, one row per CDR3 protein. Seen here are under 110,000 distinct CDR3 sequences, approximately 94% observed once, and the top ten hold 0.41%. Sequencing used CD8+ T cells from PBMCs. This TCR derives from a human donor with Susac syndrome.

The CDR3 loop is CASSFPDSSGANVLTF. CDR3 DNA: TGTGCCAGCAGCTTCCCAGACAGCTCTGGGGCCAACGTCCTGACTTTC. V and J are TRBV5-4 and TRBJ2-6; a weak D match, TRBD1 (5 bases). This CDR3 spans 16 amino acids. V was shortened by 2 bases and J by 0 bases, with 9 bases between the two germline ends. The germline gives CDR1 SGHNT, CDR2 YYREEE (reference sequence).